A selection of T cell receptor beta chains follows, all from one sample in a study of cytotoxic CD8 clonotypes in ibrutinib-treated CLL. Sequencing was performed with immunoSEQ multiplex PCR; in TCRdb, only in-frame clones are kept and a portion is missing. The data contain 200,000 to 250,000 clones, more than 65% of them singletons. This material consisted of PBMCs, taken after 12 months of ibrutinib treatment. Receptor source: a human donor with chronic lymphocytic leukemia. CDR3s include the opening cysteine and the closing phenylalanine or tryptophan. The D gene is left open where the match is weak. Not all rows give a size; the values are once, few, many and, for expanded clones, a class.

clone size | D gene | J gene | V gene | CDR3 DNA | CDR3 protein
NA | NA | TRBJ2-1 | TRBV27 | TGTGCCAGCATTAACAATGAGCAGTTCTTC | CASINNEQFF
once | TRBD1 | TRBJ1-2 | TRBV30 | TGTGCCTGGGCCACAGGGGTGGCTGGCTACACCTTC | CAWATGVAGYTF
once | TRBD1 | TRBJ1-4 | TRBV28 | TGTGCCAGCAGTATCAGGGGGCAAGAGGGAGAAAAACTGTTTTTT | CASSIRGQEGEKLFF
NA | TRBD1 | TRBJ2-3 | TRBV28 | TGTGCCAGCAGTTCTCCGGGACAGGTCACAGATACGCAGTATTTT | CASSSPGQVTDTQYF
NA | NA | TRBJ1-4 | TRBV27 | TGTGCCAGCACCGAGTACGGGCGGGACACTGAAAAACTGTTTTTT | CASTEYGRDTEKLFF
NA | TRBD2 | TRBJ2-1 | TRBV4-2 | TGTGCCAGCAGCCATACAGGGACTAGCGGGAGCGCCTACAATGAGCAGTTCTTC | CASSHTGTSGSAYNEQFF
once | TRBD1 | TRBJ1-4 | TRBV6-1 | TGTGCCAGCAGAACGACAGGGCACTCGGATGAAAAACTGTTTTTT | CASRTTGHSDEKLFF
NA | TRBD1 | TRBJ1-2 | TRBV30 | TGTGCCTGTAGGCATCCGGGACAGGGCTATAACTATGGCTACACCTTC | CACRHPGQGYNYGYTF
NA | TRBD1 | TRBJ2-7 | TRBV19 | TGTGCCAGTACCCCGAGATGGCCAGGGACAGGGGGCGGTGAGCAGTACTTC | CASTPRWPGTGGGEQYF
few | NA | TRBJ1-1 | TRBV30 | TGTGCCTGGGTACAGGGTATCACTGAAGCTTTCTTT | CAWVQGITEAFF
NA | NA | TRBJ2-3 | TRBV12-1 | TGTGCCAGCAGCCCGACTCAATTCGGACTAGCGGGGTTCGCAGATACGCAGTATTTT | CASSPTQFGLAGFADTQYF
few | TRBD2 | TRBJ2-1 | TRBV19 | TGTGCCAGTACTTTAGCGGGAGGATTTTACAATGAGCAGTTCTTC | CASTLAGGFYNEQFF
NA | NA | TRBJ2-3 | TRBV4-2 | TGTGCCAGCAGCTCCCGGCTCCCAGCTCCGGGAAGCACAGATACGCAGTATTTT | CASSSRLPAPGSTDTQYF
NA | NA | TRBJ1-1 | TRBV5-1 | TGCGCCAGCAGCTCGGATCCCGGGGGGAACACTGAAGCTTTCTTT | CASSSDPGGNTEAFF
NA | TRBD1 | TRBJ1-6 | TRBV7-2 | TGTGCCAGCAGCTCCGAGACAGGGTTTTATTCACCCCTCCACTTT | CASSSETGFYSPLHF
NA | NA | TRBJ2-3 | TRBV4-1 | TGCGCCAGCAGCCAAGTTCTGGGGGCTGATACGCAGTATTTT | CASSQVLGADTQYF
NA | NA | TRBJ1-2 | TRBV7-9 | TGTGCCAGCAGCTCCTACGTTTACAGGGACGGCTACACCTTC | CASSSYVYRDGYTF
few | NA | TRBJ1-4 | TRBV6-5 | TGTGCCAGCAGGTGGCGGGTTAATGAAAAACTGTTTTTT | CASRWRVNEKLFF
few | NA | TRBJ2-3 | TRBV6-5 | TGTGCCAGCAGTTACAGCAGGGCCGGCACAGATACGCAGTATTTT | CASSYSRAGTDTQYF
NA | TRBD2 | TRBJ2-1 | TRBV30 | TGTGCCTGGAGGACCCTCGGACTAGCGGGGGGGTCCTACAATGAGCAGTTCTTC | CAWRTLGLAGGSYNEQFF
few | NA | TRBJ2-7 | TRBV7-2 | TGTGCCAGCAGCTCTGGACAGATGGCCTCCTACGAGCAGTACTTC | CASSSGQMASYEQYF
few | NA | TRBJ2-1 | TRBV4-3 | TGCGCCAGCAGCCAAGTGGGGATTTACAATGAGCAGTTCTTC | CASSQVGIYNEQFF
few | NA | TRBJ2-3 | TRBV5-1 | TGCGCCAGCAGCTCCGGACAGAACCGAGATACGCAGTATTTT | CASSSGQNRDTQYF
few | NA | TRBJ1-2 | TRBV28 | TGTGCCAGCAGTTTATTCGGGGGCGCGGTAGCTAACTATGGCTACACCTTC | CASSLFGGAVANYGYTF
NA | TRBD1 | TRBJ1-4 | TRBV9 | TGTGCCAGCAGCGCCCGGACAGGGGGTATTGCTAATGAAAAACTGTTTTTT | CASSARTGGIANEKLFF
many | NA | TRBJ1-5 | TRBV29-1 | TGCAGCGTTGAAGTTGAGAGCAATCAGCCCCAGCATTTT | CSVEVESNQPQHF
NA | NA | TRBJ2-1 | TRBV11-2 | TGTGCCAGCAGCTTTTCGGGTAGCTCCTACAATGAGCAGTTCTTC | CASSFSGSSYNEQFF